The clone carrying this T cell receptor (beta chain) was detected a few times. Germline is not matched at one junction end, which may reflect a read error. The data are from a study of graft-versus-host responses after intestinal transplantation. Study at large: All recipients got anti-thymocyte globulin induction, then tacrolimus and steroids for approximately three years.

Graft-derived tissue was subjected to processing to liberate intraepithelial and lamina propria lymphocytes. Germline V gene sequence: CDR1 SNHLY, CDR2 FYNNEI. This CDR3 contains 15 residues. Produced via immunoSEQ multiplex PCR; TCRdb's table is partial and in-frame only. The repertoire has 15,000 to 17,000 clones, around 70% of them found once; the top ten carry under 3.5%. The chain combines TRBV2 with TRBJ2-3; TRBD2 agrees at 10 bases. This receptor was obtained from a human patient who received an intestinal transplant, so some T cells may come from the graft donor. Source: ileum tissue, taken 14 days after transplant. The CDR3 DNA is TGTGCCAGCAGTCAAGCGGGAGGGGGCACAGATACGCAGTATTTT. The encoded protein is CASSQAGGGTDTQYF.